These T cell receptor beta chains were read from a single sample in a study of T-cell reconstitution after alpha-beta-depleted transplantation in children. TCRdb fed the PCR reads into MiXCR, producing one record per CDR3 protein. The table shows some 340,000 distinct CDR3 sequences, with 10% occurring only once. The specimen comprised PBMCs from the stem cell graft donor, sampled from the stem cell graft. The receptors derive from a human donor who donated a stem cell graft to a child with acute lymphoblastic leukemia. Each CDR3 is given with its conserved first and last residue. D genes are given only for firm matches. Some rows have no size entry. The others give once, few or many, or a class for an expanded clone.

V gene,J gene,D gene,clone size,CDR3 DNA,CDR3 protein
TRBV4-1,TRBJ2-1,TRBD1,NA,TGCGCCAGCAGCCAAGTGCTCGGACAGGGGGGTTCGGATGAGCAGTTCTTC,CASSQVLGQGGSDEQFF
TRBV12-3/TRBV12-4,TRBJ2-7,NA,NA,TGTGCCAGCAGTCTGGGACTTCACCTCTCCTACGAGCAGTACTTC,CASSLGLHLSYEQYF
TRBV4-3,TRBJ2-6,TRBD2,few,TGCGCCAGCAGCCGTCTCTTTAGCGGGAGGATCTCTGGGGCCAACGTCCTGACTTTC,CASSRLFSGRISGANVLTF
TRBV6-2/TRBV6-3,TRBJ1-2,TRBD1,many,TGTGCCAGCAGCCGACCGGGACAGGGGATGGATGGCTACACCTTC,CASSRPGQGMDGYTF
TRBV4-1,TRBJ2-3,NA,many,TGCGCCAGCAGCCAAGAGGTCAAGCCGGGAGCGGGAGATACGCAGTATTTT,CASSQEVKPGAGDTQYF
TRBV28,TRBJ2-7,NA,many,TGTGCCAGCCATCCGATCTTGGGACCCTACGAGCAGTACTTC,CASHPILGPYEQYF
TRBV27,TRBJ2-6,NA,few,TGTGCCAGCAAGGACCTCTCTGGGGCCAACGTCCTGACTTTC,CASKDLSGANVLTF
TRBV27,TRBJ2-3,TRBD1,NA,TGTGCCAGCAGTTCCCATCAGCCGGACAGGGCAGATACGCAGTATTTT,CASSSHQPDRADTQYF
TRBV3-1,TRBJ1-1,NA,many,TGTGCCAGCAGCCATGAGGACAGGAACACTGAAGCTTTCTTT,CASSHEDRNTEAFF
TRBV6-1,TRBJ2-3,NA,NA,TGTGCCAGCAGGGGGCCAGTGGGCACAGATACGCAGTATTTT,CASRGPVGTDTQYF
TRBV7-8,TRBJ1-2,NA,NA,TGTGCCAGCAGCCGACGGGGCGCGGTTGGCTACACCTTC,CASSRRGAVGYTF
TRBV4-2,TRBJ2-3,TRBD2,many,TGTGCCAGCAGCCACGGGACTAGCGGGTTCGGGAGTTATACGCAGTATTTT,CASSHGTSGFGSYTQYF
TRBV30,TRBJ2-3,NA,NA,TGTGCCTGGAGTAATGGTCAGGTTTCGGATACGCAGTATTTT,CAWSNGQVSDTQYF
TRBV20-1,TRBJ2-3,NA,few,TGCAGTGCTCGGGACGGGCGACGAACATACTATAGCACAGATACGCAGTATTTT,CSARDGRRTYYSTDTQYF
TRBV20-1,TRBJ1-5,TRBD1,few,TGCAGTGCCCAAACGAGACAGGGAGGGGGAAGGCAGCCCCAGCATTTT,CSAQTRQGGGRQPQHF
TRBV28,TRBJ1-5,NA,NA,TGTGCCAGCAGTTGGAAGGATTATTATAGCAATCAGCCCCAGCATTTT,CASSWKDYYSNQPQHF
TRBV29-1,TRBJ2-7,TRBD2,few,TGCAGCGTTGAGTTTGTGCCTAGCGGGAGTTCCGAGCAGTACTTC,CSVEFVPSGSSEQYF
TRBV9,TRBJ2-1,TRBD2,many,TGTGCCAGCAGCCCGGGACTAGCGGGAGTTTTCAATGAGCAGTTCTTC,CASSPGLAGVFNEQFF
TRBV28,TRBJ2-7,NA,few,TGTGCCAGCAGTTTAGTTCTGTACGAGCAGTACTTC,CASSLVLYEQYF
TRBV7-7,TRBJ2-1,NA,few,TGTGCTAGCAGCTTAGGTGCAGGGCACAATGAGCAGTTCTTC,CASSLGAGHNEQFF
TRBV10-3,TRBJ2-1,TRBD2,few,TGTGCCATCAGTGAGGGGACTAGCGGGAGGGGGTACAATGAGCAGTTCTTC,CAISEGTSGRGYNEQFF
TRBV5-5,TRBJ2-7,NA,many,TGTGCCAGCAGCTCAGCAGAGCCCTACGAGCAGTACTTC,CASSSAEPYEQYF
TRBV6-1,TRBJ2-1,TRBD2,NA,TGTGCCAGCAGCGGGAGCGGGAGGTGGAATGAGCAGTTCTTC,CASSGSGRWNEQFF
TRBV4-3,TRBJ1-1,TRBD1,few,TGCGCCAGCAGCCAAGGGACAGGTGGGGTCACTGAAGCTTTCTTT,CASSQGTGGVTEAFF
TRBV15,TRBJ2-7,TRBD2,NA,TGTGCCACCAGCAGAGATCGTGCTAGCGGCTACGAGCAGTACTTC,CATSRDRASGYEQYF
TRBV28,TRBJ2-7,TRBD1,few,TGTGCCAGCAGGTCCCACGGGACAGGGTTCTACGAGCAGTACTTC,CASRSHGTGFYEQYF
TRBV20-1,TRBJ2-1,TRBD2,few,TGCAGTGCCAAACGTAGGACTAGACGCAATGAGCAGTTCTTC,CSAKRRTRRNEQFF
TRBV20-1,TRBJ2-1,NA,NA,TGCAGTGCTACCGGGCCTTACAATGAGCAGTTCTTC,CSATGPYNEQFF
TRBV12-3/TRBV12-4,TRBJ1-2,TRBD1,NA,TGTGCCAGCAGTCTCGGACAGGGGGCTAGGGCCTATGGCTACACCTTC,CASSLGQGARAYGYTF
TRBV4-2,TRBJ2-3,NA,NA,TGTGCCAGCAGCCCAGGGAATAACAGAGATACGCAGTATTTT,CASSPGNNRDTQYF
TRBV29-1,TRBJ1-2,TRBD1,NA,TGCAGCGTTGGAGGGGGCGCCGGCTATGGCTACACCTTC,CSVGGGAGYGYTF
TRBV6-4,TRBJ2-7,NA,NA,TGTGCCAGCCCAATGAACGGTGACAGCCACTCCTACGAGCAGTACTTC,CASPMNGDSHSYEQYF
TRBV9,TRBJ2-5,TRBD2,many,TGTGCCAGCAGCGCGACTAGCGGCTTACAAGAGACCCAGTACTTC,CASSATSGLQETQYF
TRBV28,TRBJ1-1,TRBD1,many,TGTGCCAGCACTCCTGGACAGGGCAAAGCTTTCTTT,CASTPGQGKAFF
TRBV20-1,TRBJ2-3,TRBD2,many,TGCAGTGCTGGCCTAGCGGGAGGGTTTTCGGGGAGAGATACGCAGTATTTT,CSAGLAGGFSGRDTQYF
TRBV7-8,TRBJ2-1,TRBD2,NA,TGTGCCAGCAGCTTAGCGTCAAAGGCCCTAGCGGGGTACAATGAGCAGTTCTTC,CASSLASKALAGYNEQFF
TRBV7-9,TRBJ1-3,NA,NA,TGTGCCAGCAGCTGGATAGGAAGGGGTACTGGAAACACCATATATTTT,CASSWIGRGTGNTIYF
TRBV20-1,TRBJ1-1,NA,few,TGCAGTGCCCATAAGATATCAGTGAACACTGAAGCTTTCTTT,CSAHKISVNTEAFF
TRBV11-2,TRBJ2-2,NA,NA,TGTGCCAGCAGCTTATCCGGAGCCCACACCGGGGAGCTGTTTTTT,CASSLSGAHTGELFF
TRBV12-5,TRBJ2-1,TRBD2,NA,TGTGCTAGTGGCCGTGTACTAGCGGCAATCGATGAGCAGTTCTTC,CASGRVLAAIDEQFF
TRBV12-3/TRBV12-4,TRBJ1-1,NA,many,TGTGCCAGCAGTTTACAAAACACTGAAGCTTTCTTT,CASSLQNTEAFF
TRBV7-2,TRBJ2-7,NA,many,TGTGCCAGCAGCCTTAGTAGTTTGTCCGTCTACGAGCAGTACTTC,CASSLSSLSVYEQYF
TRBV11-2,TRBJ2-5,NA,few,TGTGCCAGCACTCGAGGGGGGAGACAACGCTTGGCGGGGGAGACCCAGTACTTC,CASTRGGRQRLAGETQYF
TRBV12-3/TRBV12-4,TRBJ1-3,NA,few,TGTGCCAGCAGTTTGGGGGGGGCTGGAAACACCATATATTTT,CASSLGGAGNTIYF
TRBV4-2,TRBJ2-3,TRBD2,NA,TGTGCCAGCAGCCAAGGCGGGACTAGCGGGCTTAGCACAGATACGCAGTATTTT,CASSQGGTSGLSTDTQYF
TRBV30,TRBJ2-3,TRBD2,few,TGTGCCTGGACCCAGGGAGGGTTGACGCAGTATTTT,CAWTQGGLTQYF
TRBV29-1,TRBJ2-7,TRBD2,few,TGCAGCGTTCGGGGGATTTCTAGCGGATTTTCCTACGAGCAGTACTTC,CSVRGISSGFSYEQYF
TRBV20-1,TRBJ2-3,TRBD2,many,TGCAGTGCTGGAAGCGGGAGGACCACAGATACGCAGTATTTT,CSAGSGRTTDTQYF
TRBV20-1,TRBJ2-1,NA,few,TGCAGTGCTTGGGACGACCTAAACCCCCTCTACAATGAGCAGTTCTTC,CSAWDDLNPLYNEQFF
TRBV7-2,TRBJ1-5,NA,few,TGTGCCAGCAGTCCATCGGGGCCACCGCCTAGCAATCAGCCCCAGCATTTT,CASSPSGPPPSNQPQHF
TRBV7-8,TRBJ2-7,NA,NA,TGTGCCAGCAGCTTTGTAGACAGGATCCAATACGAGCAGTACTTC,CASSFVDRIQYEQYF
TRBV5-5,TRBJ2-1,NA,NA,TGTGCCAGCAGCTTGGATATCTTCGCGAGCTCCTACAATGAGCAGTTCTTC,CASSLDIFASSYNEQFF
TRBV7-2,TRBJ1-1,NA,NA,TGTGCCAGCAGCTTACCGGCCGGGAGCCTGCCTCACACTGAAGCTTTCTTT,CASSLPAGSLPHTEAFF